The text below deals with one T cell receptor (beta chain). Under the authors' procedure: Amplification with reference gene primers provided the estimates of nucleated cell counts. Repertoires were generated with immunoSEQ multiplex PCR, while TCRdb's copy carries only in-frame clones and drops some. Clone size and the V and J calls come from that table; the DNA yielded D and trimming. The sample lists about 280,000 clones; 85% to 90% were seen once. J was trimmed by 3 bases and V by 5 bases; bases with no gene match: 1. Germline-derived CDR1 and CDR2 are SGHTA and FQGTGA. The CDR3 is 13 residues long. The source of the sample is a study of blood T cell repertoires in COVID-19. On the study more broadly: Nucleic acid was either cDNA or gDNA, and it came from T cells, B-cell-depleted T cells, or PBMCs.

The chain employs TRBV7-3 and TRBJ2-7; 10 bases agree with TRBD1. The origin of this receptor is a woman in her late teens or twenties with acute COVID-19. The sample comprised PBMCs or T cells enriched from blood (not recorded which). CDR3 sequence (DNA): TGTGCCAGCAGCCGGGACAGGGGCTACGAGCAGTACTTC. As protein: CASSRDRGYEQYF.